The next 11 T cell receptor beta chains were all read from a single sample in a study of molecular identifiers for immune sequencing clone quantification. TCRdb ran MiXCR on the PCR reads and lists one entry per CDR3 protein. The profile shows about 640,000 distinct CDR3 sequences, approximately 20% of them singletons. The sequencing input was naive CD8+ T cells from blood, with Jurkat cell RNA spiked in. As to subset: FACS-sorted CD8+CD4-CCR7+CD45RA+ naive T cells. These receptors originate from a human donor in good health. Some libraries in this study had Jurkat cell RNA spiked in.

Many counts were recorded for this clonotype. This chain connects TRBV5-6 to TRBJ1-5, with D tentatively TRBD1 (6 bases). Trimming left V 3 bases short and J 5 bases short, with 15 bases between. CDR3 length equals 15 residues. Germline V gives CDR1 SGHDT, CDR2 YYEEEE. This CDR3 is CASSWGARTDQPQHF. The CDR3 nucleotides are TGTGCCAGCAGCTGGGGGGCTAGGACGGATCAGCCCCAGCATTTT.

This clonotype was recorded at least ten times. This chain uses TRBV6-2 or TRBV6-3 with TRBJ2-3, with no clear D. Germline CDR1 MNHEY, CDR2 SVGEGT. CDR3 length: 12 amino acids. V lost 2 bases, J lost 2 bases, and 2 bases lay in between. The CDR3 DNA reads TGTGCCAGCAGTTACCTCACAGATACGCAGTATTTT. Translation gives CASSYLTDTQYF.

At least ten counts were recorded for this clonotype. The chain combines TRBV7-9 with TRBJ2-5; tentative D call: TRBD2 (5 bases). Trimming pared 5 bases from V and 4 bases from J, leaving 17 bases between. Per germline, CDR1 SEHNR and CDR2 FQNEAQ (reference sequence). CDR3 length: 15 amino acids. The CDR3 DNA sequence: TGTGCCAGCAGCCCCGAGGGCAGCCCAGCAGAGACCCAGTACTTC. Its protein is CASSPEGSPAETQYF.

This clonotype was counted many times. The chain has TRBV28 and TRBJ2-2; 7 bases fit TRBD1. The CDR3 loop spans 15 amino acids. CDR1 is MDHEN, CDR2 SYDVKM, per germline. Losses at the gene ends were 6 bases for V and 3 bases for J; bases not matched to a gene: 7. The CDR3 nucleotides read TGTGCCAGCAGCGTCACAGGGGCCTACACCGGGGAGCTGTTTTTT. Protein sequence: CASSVTGAYTGELFF.

V gene TRBV24-1 combines with J gene TRBJ2-2, with D perhaps matching TRBD1 (5 bases). V shed 2 bases and J shed 0 bases, with 9 bases lying between them. The CDR3 consists of 16 residues. The V gene's germline CDR1 is KGHDR and CDR2 SFDVKD. The CDR3 DNA is TGTGCCACCAGTGATTGGCCAGGGTCGAACACCGGGGAGCTGTTTTTT. It is translated as CATSDWPGSNTGELFF.

Regarding this clonotype: A much larger clone is a single base away; this may be a read error. The J gene is TRBJ1-1, the V gene TRBV6-5; tentative D call: TRBD1 (6 bases). The CDR3 contains 14 residues. Germline CDR1 is MNHEY and CDR2 is SVGAGI. CDR3 DNA: TGTGCCGGCAGTGCCCAAGGGGGGGCTTATTCAGCTTTCTTT. This codes for CAGSAQGGAYSAFF.

The sample holds many counts of this clonotype. The chain links TRBV12-3 or TRBV12-4 to TRBJ2-1; D gene ambiguous. The CDR3 extends over 12 amino acids. Trimming shortened V by 3 bases and J by 8 bases, and 8 bases separated the two germline ends. CDR3: CASSFRVDEQFF. CDR3 bases: TGTGCCAGCAGTTTTCGTGTGGATGAGCAGTTCTTC.

In the case of this clonotype: Its ends do not fully match the called genes, so a read error is possible. V usage is TRBV20-1 and J usage is TRBJ2-7, with D possibly TRBD1 on 5 matching bases. Looked up from germline, CDR1 is DFQATT and CDR2 is SNEGSKA (reference sequence). The CDR3 runs to 14 residues. CDR3 DNA: TGCAGTGCTAGAGATCCCACAGGTTCCTACGAGCAGCACTTC. Translating gives CSARDPTGSYEQHF.

This clonotype has ten or more counts. The V and J genes are TRBV1 and TRBJ2-1; the listed D gene, TRBD2, was not tested against the DNA. TRBV1 is reported as a pseudogene. This CDR3 is built from 21 residues. The CDR3 spells CTSSPPPGTSGVAPPYNEQFF. CDR3 DNA sequence: TGCACCAGCAGCCCACCCCCGGGAACTAGCGGGGTCGCACCTCCGTACAATGAGCAGTTCTTC.

This clonotype has a count of ten or more. The V and J genes are TRBV29-1 and TRBJ2-1, with TRBD2 identical over 7 bases. The length of the CDR3 is 13 residues. The germline gives CDR1 SQVTM, CDR2 ANQGSEA. The J segment lost 9 bases and the V segment lost 1 base, leaving 6 bases of the junction unmatched. The CDR3 DNA sequence: TGCAGCGTTGAAGTAGATTCTAGCGGTGAGCAGTTCTTC. It specifies CSVEVDSSGEQFF.

This clonotype appeared a few times. V usage is TRBV15 and J usage is TRBJ2-2, with 12 bases identical to TRBD1. Trimming at V came to 2 bases and at J to 6 bases, leaving 13 bases not matched to a gene. CDR3 size: 19 residues. Germline CDR1 and CDR2: LNHNV and YYDKDF (reference sequence). CDR3 protein: CATSRSPVGTGGMAGELFF. The DNA of the CDR3 is TGTGCCACCAGCAGATCCCCGGTTGGGACAGGGGGCATGGCCGGGGAGCTGTTTTTT.